Listed here is a single T cell receptor (beta chain). Its specificity is not known. 13 Jbeta primers and 60 Vbeta primers were used for the PCR. Produced via immunoSEQ multiplex PCR; TCRdb's table is partial and in-frame only. The sample shows under 200,000 clones, around 65% of them seen only once. These data originate in a study of cytomegalovirus exposure and HLA in healthy donors. General observations from the study: In a later analysis, productive TCRs from donors in an Asian-associated ancestry cluster reportedly carried fewer N-insertions than the cohort mean. Altogether, more than 150 TCR beta chains were recorded as cytomegalovirus-associated.

The CDR3 length is 16 residues. The V gene's germline CDR1 is SGHAT and CDR2 FQNNGV. Between the trimmed V and J ends, which lost 4 bases and 2 bases, there was a span of 17 bases. The sample comprised PBMCs. This receptor was identified in a woman in her 40s in good health and CMV-seropositive. The V and J genes are TRBV11-2 and TRBJ2-5, with D perhaps matching TRBD2 (6 bases). Here the CDR3 reads CASSSLWSGPQETQYF. The CDR3 DNA follows: TGTGCCAGCAGCTCTTTATGGAGCGGGCCTCAAGAGACCCAGTACTTC.